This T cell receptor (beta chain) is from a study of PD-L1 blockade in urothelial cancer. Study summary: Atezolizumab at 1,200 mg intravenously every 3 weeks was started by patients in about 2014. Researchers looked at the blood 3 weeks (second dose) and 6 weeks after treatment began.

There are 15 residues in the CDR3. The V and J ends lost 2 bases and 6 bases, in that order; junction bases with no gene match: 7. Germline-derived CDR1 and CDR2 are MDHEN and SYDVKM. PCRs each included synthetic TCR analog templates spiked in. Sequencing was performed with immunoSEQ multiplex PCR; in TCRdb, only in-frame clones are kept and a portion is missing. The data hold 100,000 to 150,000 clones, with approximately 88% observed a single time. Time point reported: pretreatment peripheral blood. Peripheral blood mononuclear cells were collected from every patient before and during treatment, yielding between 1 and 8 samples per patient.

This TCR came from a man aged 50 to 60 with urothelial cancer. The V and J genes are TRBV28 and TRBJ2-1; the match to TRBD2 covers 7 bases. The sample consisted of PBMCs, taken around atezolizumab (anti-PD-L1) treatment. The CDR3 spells CASSLILATFNEQFF. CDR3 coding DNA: TGTGCCAGCAGTTTAATACTAGCGACCTTCAATGAGCAGTTCTTC.